The 20 T cell receptor beta chains in this list originate from one sample, sequenced in a study of T-cell memory formation after mild COVID-19. MiXCR was run by TCRdb on the 5' RACE reads, yielding one entry per CDR3 protein. The data hold more than 350,000 distinct CDR3 sequences, with around a fifth observed a single time. Sample: PBMCs or a T cell subset sorted from them (not recorded which). The receptors here all came from an adult woman who had mild COVID-19 (a few samples of this study predate the infection). Cell type and time point are not known.

This clonotype was found many times. The gene calls are TRBV5-1 and TRBJ1-1; 7 positions match TRBD1. This CDR3 comprises 13 residues. V shed 7 bases and J 5 bases; nucleotides not matched to a gene: 8. The V gene's germline CDR1 is SGHRS and CDR2 YFSETQ. CDR3 DNA: TGCGCCAGCGCCGTACAGGGGAATACTGAAGCTTTCTTT. Protein: CASAVQGNTEAFF.

This clonotype was detected a few times. The gene calls are TRBV2 and TRBJ2-2; TRBD1 might be the D (5 bases). Looked up from germline, CDR1 is SNHLY and CDR2 is FYNNEI. V shed 7 bases and J shed 7 bases, with 10 bases lying between them. The CDR3 has 12 amino acids. CDR3: CASTDSYGELFF. The CDR3 nucleotides are TGTGCCAGCACCGACAGTTACGGGGAGCTGTTTTTT.

V and J are TRBV7-8 and TRBJ2-3; 10 bases match TRBD2. The germline CDR1 and CDR2 sequences are SGHVS and FQNEAQ. Germline trimming cut 5 bases from V and 4 bases from J; bases unmatched to any gene: 9. This CDR3 contains 16 residues. The CDR3 is CASSRKLAGVPDTQYF. CDR3 coding DNA: TGTGCCAGCAGCCGTAAGCTAGCGGGAGTACCAGATACGCAGTATTTT.

This clonotype has only one observation. The J gene is TRBJ2-1, the V gene TRBV3-1; TRBD2 is a possible D gene (5 bases). This CDR3 comprises 18 residues. V shed 0 bases and J shed 4 bases, with 19 bases lying between them. Germline V gene data show CDR1 as LGHDT and CDR2 as YNNKEL (reference sequence). CDR3 amino acids: CASSQESERVNLYNEQFF. The DNA for the CDR3 is TGTGCCAGCAGCCAAGAGTCGGAGAGGGTGAACTTATACAATGAGCAGTTCTTC.

This clonotype occurred many times. The chain joins TRBV5-1 to TRBJ2-3; TRBD1 might be the D (7 bases). Germline CDR1 is SGHRS and CDR2 is YFSETQ. The CDR3 sequence is 15 residues long. The V end lost 5 bases, the J end lost 4 bases, and 17 bases lay between the germline ends. The CDR3 DNA follows: TGCGCCAGCAGTAGGGTCCAGGGGGGTGCAGATACGCAGTATTTT. It translates to CASSRVQGGADTQYF.

This clonotype has a handful of counts. This rearrangement joins TRBV21-1 to TRBJ2-3; the tabulated D call, TRBD2, remains unverified against the DNA. TRBV21-1 is termed a pseudogene. The CDR3 length is 18 residues. The CDR3 region has the DNA TGTGCCAGCAGCCCGAGGGGCCTAGCGGGGGAGTGCACAGATACGCAGTATTTT. Translation gives CASSPRGLAGECTDTQYF.

This chain links TRBV12-3 or TRBV12-4 with TRBJ2-1; 9 bases align to TRBD2. CDR3 length equals 15 residues. After removal of 7 bases from V and 9 bases from J, the junction contained 13 bases not matched to a gene. This CDR3 is CASTPGGGANSEQFF. The CDR3 coding sequence is TGTGCCAGCACCCCTGGCGGGGGGGCCAATAGTGAGCAGTTCTTC.

The chain has TRBV20-1 and TRBJ1-5; the D gene is possibly TRBD1 (5 bases). This CDR3 spans 14 amino acids. CDR1 is DFQATT, CDR2 SNEGSKA, per germline (reference sequence). The V end lost 3 bases, the J end lost 0 bases, and 9 bases lay between the germline ends. This CDR3 reads CSASPDSSNQPQHF. The CDR3 bases are TGCAGTGCTAGTCCCGACAGTAGCAATCAGCCCCAGCATTTT.

The chain carries TRBV5-1 and TRBJ2-7, with 10 positions matching TRBD1. Germline lookup yields CDR1 SGHRS and CDR2 YFSETQ. The CDR3 covers 15 residues. V trimming: 2 bases; J trimming: 3 bases; junction bases outside the gene matches: 5. In DNA form, the CDR3 reads TGCGCCAGCAGCTTCCGGGACAGGGGCGACTACGAGCAGTACTTC. Protein product: CASSFRDRGDYEQYF.

CDR3 amino acids: CATSDLLGSTDTQYF. In DNA form, the CDR3 reads TGTGCCACCAGTGATTTGCTGGGTTCCACAGATACGCAGTATTTT. The V call is TRBV24-1, the J call TRBJ2-3, with no clear D. V was trimmed by 0 bases and J by 2 bases, leaving 8 bases between them. The germline V gene encodes CDR1 KGHDR and CDR2 SFDVKD. The CDR3 runs 15 residues.

This clonotype was seen a few times. The chain employs TRBV6-5 and TRBJ1-1; D call uncertain. This CDR3 contains 14 residues. V lost 5 bases, J lost 11 bases, and 21 bases lay in between. The germline CDR1 and CDR2 sequences are MNHEY and SVGAGI. CDR3 sequence reads: CASSENSSPHGAFF. For the CDR3, the DNA is TGTGCCAGCAGTGAAAATTCTTCCCCCCATGGGGCTTTCTTT.

The chain is built from TRBV5-6 and TRBJ1-1; D is ambiguous. V lost 4 bases, J lost 2 bases, and 6 bases lay in between. Germline V gives CDR1 SGHDT, CDR2 YYEEEE. The CDR3 has 12 amino acids. The CDR3, as DNA: TGTGCCAGCAGCAGAAGTAACACTGAAGCTTTCTTT. It is translated as CASSRSNTEAFF.

V gene TRBV3-1 combines with J gene TRBJ2-3; D is perhaps TRBD2 (5 bases). The CDR3 length is 14 residues. The V end was cut by 5 bases, the J end by 2 bases, with 11 bases between. Germline CDR1 and CDR2: LGHDT and YNNKEL (reference sequence). CDR3 in amino acids: CASSYPSTTDTQYF. CDR3 bases: TGTGCCAGCAGCTACCCTAGCACCACAGATACGCAGTATTTT.

This clonotype was recorded a few times. This rearrangement joins TRBV23-1 to TRBJ1-5, with TRBD1 identical over 8 bases. TRBV23-1 is an ORF; its function is uncertain. The V and J ends lost 0 bases and 3 bases, in that order; junction bases with no gene match: 1. This CDR3 spans 15 amino acids. The CDR3 DNA is TGCGCCAGCAGTCAATCGGGACAGGTCAATCAGCCCCAGCATTTT. Translation: CASSQSGQVNQPQHF.

This clonotype turned up a few times. This chain connects TRBV4-1 to TRBJ1-1; D is unclear. Germline V gene sequence: CDR1 MGHRA, CDR2 YSYEKL. V lost 4 bases, J lost 1 base, and 10 bases lay in between. CDR3 size: 14 residues. Written as DNA, the CDR3 is TGCGCCAGCAGCCTCGAAGGGAAGAACACTGAAGCTTTCTTT. It translates to CASSLEGKNTEAFF.

This clonotype was seen more than once but under ten times. The chain combines TRBV11-1 with TRBJ2-7; D assignment may be TRBD1 or TRBD2 (5 bases each). The CDR3 has 15 amino acids. Trimming stripped 2 bases from V and 3 bases from J, with 14 bases between. Germline V lookup: CDR1 SGHAT, CDR2 FQDESV (reference sequence). CDR3 DNA sequence: TGTGCCAGCAGCTTATTCAAGGGACCCATCTACGAGCAGTACTTC. It encodes CASSLFKGPIYEQYF. Variable domain in full (rest from reference TRBV11-1 and TRBJ2-7): EAEVAQSPRYKITEKSQAVAFWCDPISGHATLYWYRQILGQGPELLVQFQDESVVDDSQLPKDRFSAERLKGVDSTLKIQPAELGDSAMYLCASSLFKGPIYEQYFGPGTRLTVT.

In this sample, this clonotype turned up a few times. The gene calls are TRBV7-9 and TRBJ2-1; the D gene is possibly TRBD1 (6 bases). CDR3 length equals 15 residues. V lost 0 bases and J lost 5, with 11 bases in between. Germline CDR1 SEHNR, CDR2 FQNEAQ (reference sequence). Written as DNA, the CDR3 is TGTGCCAGCAGCTTAGCGGACTGGGGGCACAATGAGCAGTTCTTC. Amino acids: CASSLADWGHNEQFF.

This chain connects TRBV4-3 to TRBJ2-3; 10 bases align to TRBD2. With 3 bases clipped from V and 8 bases from J, the junction kept 11 bases outside the gene matches. The CDR3 has 16 residues. Per germline, CDR1 LGHNA and CDR2 YSLEER. DNA for the CDR3: TGCGCCAGCAGCCAGGACGGTTCTATAGCGGGAGGTACGCAGTATTTT. Protein sequence: CASSQDGSIAGGTQYF.

The rearrangement joins TRBV20-1 to TRBJ1-2; unclear D gene. The germline V and J ends were trimmed by 0 bases and 7 bases, with 18 bases remaining between them. The CDR3 contains 15 residues. CDR1 is DFQATT, CDR2 SNEGSKA, per germline (reference sequence). The CDR3 region has the DNA TGCAGTGCTAGAGATTTTACGGACCCTCGGAGTGGCTACACCTTC. This translates into CSARDFTDPRSGYTF.

This clonotype has just one count. The chain recombines TRBV18 with TRBJ2-7, with D tentatively TRBD2 (5 bases). The CDR3 is 16 residues long. In germline, CDR1 is KGHSH, CDR2 LQKENI. The V gene lost 0 bases and the J gene lost 3 bases, with 15 bases spanning the gap. The CDR3 is CASSPPPGMGYYEQYF. The CDR3 DNA is TGTGCCAGCTCACCACCCCCGGGAATGGGGTACTACGAGCAGTACTTC.